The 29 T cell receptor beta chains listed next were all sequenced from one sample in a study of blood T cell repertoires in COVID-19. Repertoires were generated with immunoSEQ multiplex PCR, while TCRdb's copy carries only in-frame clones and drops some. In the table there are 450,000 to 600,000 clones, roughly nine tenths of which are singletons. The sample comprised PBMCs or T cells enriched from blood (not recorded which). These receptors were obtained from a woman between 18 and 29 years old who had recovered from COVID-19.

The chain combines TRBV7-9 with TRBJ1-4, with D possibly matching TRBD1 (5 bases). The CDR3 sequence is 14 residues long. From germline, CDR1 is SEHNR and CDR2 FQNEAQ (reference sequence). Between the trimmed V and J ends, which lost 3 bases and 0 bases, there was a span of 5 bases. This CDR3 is CASSLTATNEKLFF. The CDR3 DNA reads TGTGCCAGCAGCTTGACAGCAACTAATGAAAAACTGTTTTTT.

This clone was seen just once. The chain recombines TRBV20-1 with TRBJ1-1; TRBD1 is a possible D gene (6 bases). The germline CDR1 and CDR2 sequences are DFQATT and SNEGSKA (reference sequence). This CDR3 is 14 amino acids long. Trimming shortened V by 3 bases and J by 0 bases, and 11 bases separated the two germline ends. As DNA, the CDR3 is TGCAGTGCTAGTAGGGGGGGAATGAACACTGAAGCTTTCTTT. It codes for CSASRGGMNTEAFF.

In DNA form, the CDR3 reads TGCGCCAGCAGTGAGTCGCACAGGGGTGTTGAAGCTTTCTTT. Amino acids: CASSESHRGVEAFF. This chain uses TRBV10-1 with TRBJ1-1; 7 positions match TRBD1. CDR1 is WNHNN and CDR2 is SYGVQD in the germline V gene (reference sequence). This CDR3 contains 14 residues. Unmatched junction bases numbered 5, after V lost 0 bases and J lost 7 bases.

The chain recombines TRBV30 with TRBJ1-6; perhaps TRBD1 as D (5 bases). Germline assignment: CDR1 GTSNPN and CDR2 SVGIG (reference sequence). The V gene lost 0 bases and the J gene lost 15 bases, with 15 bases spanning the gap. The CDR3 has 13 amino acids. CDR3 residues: CAWSVGVTRSLHF. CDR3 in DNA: TGTGCCTGGAGTGTAGGGGTTACGAGGAGCCTCCACTTT.

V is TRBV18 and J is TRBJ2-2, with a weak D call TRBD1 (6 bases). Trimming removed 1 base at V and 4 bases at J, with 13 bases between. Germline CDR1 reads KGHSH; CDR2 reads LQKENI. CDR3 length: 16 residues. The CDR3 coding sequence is TGTGCCAGCTCACCACAAACAGGGAGTGGCACCGGGGAGCTGTTTTTT. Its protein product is CASSPQTGSGTGELFF.

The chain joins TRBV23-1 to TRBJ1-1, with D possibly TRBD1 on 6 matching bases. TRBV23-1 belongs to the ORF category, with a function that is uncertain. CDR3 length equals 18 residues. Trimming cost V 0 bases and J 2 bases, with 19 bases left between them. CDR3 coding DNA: TGCGCCAGCAGTCAATCGCCCACCCGGGGACAAGTAAACACTGAAGCTTTCTTT. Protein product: CASSQSPTRGQVNTEAFF.

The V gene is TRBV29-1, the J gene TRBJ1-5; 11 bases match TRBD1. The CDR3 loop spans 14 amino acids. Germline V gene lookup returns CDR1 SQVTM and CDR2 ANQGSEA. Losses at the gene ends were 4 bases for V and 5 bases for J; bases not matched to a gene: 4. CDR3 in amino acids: CSVVEGQGDQPQHF. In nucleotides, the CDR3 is TGCAGCGTTGTCGAGGGACAGGGGGATCAGCCCCAGCATTTT. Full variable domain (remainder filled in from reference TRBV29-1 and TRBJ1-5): SAVISQKPSRDICQRGTSLTIQCQVDSQVTMMFWYRQQPGQSLTLIATANQGSEATYESGFVIDKFPISRPNLTFSTLTVSNMSPEDSSIYLCSVVEGQGDQPQHFGDGTRLSIL.

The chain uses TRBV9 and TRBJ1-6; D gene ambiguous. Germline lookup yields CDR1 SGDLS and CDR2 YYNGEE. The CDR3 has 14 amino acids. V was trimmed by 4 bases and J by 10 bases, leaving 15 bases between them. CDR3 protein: CASSFEGGGSPLHF. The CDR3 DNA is TGTGCCAGCAGCTTCGAGGGTGGAGGGTCACCCCTCCACTTT.

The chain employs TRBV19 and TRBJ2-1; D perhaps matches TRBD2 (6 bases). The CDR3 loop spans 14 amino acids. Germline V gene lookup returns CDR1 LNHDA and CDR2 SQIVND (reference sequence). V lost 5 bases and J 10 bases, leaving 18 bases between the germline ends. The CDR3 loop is CASSLTGGESEQFF. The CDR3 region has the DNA TGTGCCAGTAGTTTAACGGGCGGGGAGTCGGAGCAGTTCTTC. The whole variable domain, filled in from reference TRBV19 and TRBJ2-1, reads DGGITQSPKYLFRKEGQNVTLSCEQNLNHDAMYWYRQDPGQGLRLIYYSQIVNDFQKGDIAEGYSVSREKKESFPLTVTSAQKNPTAFYLCASSLTGGESEQFFGPGTRLTVL.

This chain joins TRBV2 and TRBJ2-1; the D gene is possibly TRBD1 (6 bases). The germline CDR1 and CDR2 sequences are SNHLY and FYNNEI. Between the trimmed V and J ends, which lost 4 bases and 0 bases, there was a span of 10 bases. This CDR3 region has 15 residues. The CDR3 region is CASSVDRASYNEQFF. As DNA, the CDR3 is TGTGCCAGCAGTGTGGACAGAGCCTCCTACAATGAGCAGTTCTTC.

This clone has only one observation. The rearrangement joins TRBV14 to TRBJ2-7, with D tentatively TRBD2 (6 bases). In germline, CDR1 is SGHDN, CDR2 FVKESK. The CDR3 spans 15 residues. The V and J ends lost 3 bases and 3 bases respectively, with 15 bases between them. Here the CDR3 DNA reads TGTGCCAGCAGCCAGGGACTTACAGCTATCTACGAGCAGTACTTC. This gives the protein CASSQGLTAIYEQYF.

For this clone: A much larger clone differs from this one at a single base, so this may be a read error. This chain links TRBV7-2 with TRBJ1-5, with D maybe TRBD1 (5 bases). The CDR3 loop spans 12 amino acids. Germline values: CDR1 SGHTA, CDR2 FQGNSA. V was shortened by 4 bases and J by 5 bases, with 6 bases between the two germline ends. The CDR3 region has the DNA TGTGCCAGCAGCTGGGGGGATCAGCCCCAGCATTTT. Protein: CASSWGDQPQHF.

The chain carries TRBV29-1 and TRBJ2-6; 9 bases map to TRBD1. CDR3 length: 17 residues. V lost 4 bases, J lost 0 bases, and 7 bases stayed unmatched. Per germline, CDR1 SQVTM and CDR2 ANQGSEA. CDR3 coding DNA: TGCAGCGTTGGGACAGGGGACCACTACTCTGGGGCCAACGTCCTGACTTTC. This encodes CSVGTGDHYSGANVLTF.

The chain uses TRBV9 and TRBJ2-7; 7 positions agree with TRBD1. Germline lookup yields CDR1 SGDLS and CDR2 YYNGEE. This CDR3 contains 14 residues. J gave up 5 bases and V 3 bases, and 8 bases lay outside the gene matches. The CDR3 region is CASSAGTASDEQYF. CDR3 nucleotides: TGTGCCAGCAGCGCCGGGACAGCGTCTGACGAGCAGTACTTC. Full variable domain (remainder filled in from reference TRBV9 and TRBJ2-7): DSGVTQTPKHLITATGQRVTLRCSPRSGDLSVYWYQQSLDQGLQFLIQYYNGEERAKGNILERFSAQQFPDLHSELNLSSLELGDSALYFCASSAGTASDEQYFGPGTRLTVT.

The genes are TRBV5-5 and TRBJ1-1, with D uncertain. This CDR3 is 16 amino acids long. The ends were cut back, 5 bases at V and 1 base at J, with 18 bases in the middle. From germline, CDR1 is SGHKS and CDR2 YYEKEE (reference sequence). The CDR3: CASRLVLDSSNTEAFF. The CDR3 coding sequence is TGTGCCAGCAGGCTAGTCCTGGACTCGTCGAACACTGAAGCTTTCTTT.

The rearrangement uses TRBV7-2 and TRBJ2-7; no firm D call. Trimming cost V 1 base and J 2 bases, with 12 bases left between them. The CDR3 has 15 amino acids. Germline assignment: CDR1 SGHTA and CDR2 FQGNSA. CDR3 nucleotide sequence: TGTGCCAGCAGCTTAGAAGCCATTACGACCTACGAGCAGTACTTC. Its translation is CASSLEAITTYEQYF.

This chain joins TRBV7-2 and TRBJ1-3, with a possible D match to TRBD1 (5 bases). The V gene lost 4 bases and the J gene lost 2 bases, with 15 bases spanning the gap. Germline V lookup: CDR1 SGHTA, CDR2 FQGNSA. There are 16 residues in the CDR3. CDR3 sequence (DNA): TGTGCCAGCAGCTCCTCAGCCCCAGGGACTGGAAACACCATATATTTT. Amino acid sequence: CASSSSAPGTGNTIYF. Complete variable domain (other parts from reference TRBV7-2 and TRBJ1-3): GAGVSQSPSNKVTEKGKDVELRCDPISGHTALYWYRQSLGQGLEFLIYFQGNSAPDKSGLPSDRFSAERTGGSVSTLTIQRTQQEDSAVYLCASSSSAPGTGNTIYFGEGSWLTVV.

Here the CDR3 reads CASSLGLPTSGNTIYF. The CDR3 DNA sequence: TGTGCCAGCAGCTTGGGACTCCCTACCTCTGGAAACACCATATATTTT. V and J are TRBV5-4 and TRBJ1-3, with D hard to call. CDR3 length equals 16 residues. V was clipped by 0 bases and J by 0 bases, with 10 bases between them. Germline V gene lookup returns CDR1 SGHNT and CDR2 YYREEE (reference sequence).

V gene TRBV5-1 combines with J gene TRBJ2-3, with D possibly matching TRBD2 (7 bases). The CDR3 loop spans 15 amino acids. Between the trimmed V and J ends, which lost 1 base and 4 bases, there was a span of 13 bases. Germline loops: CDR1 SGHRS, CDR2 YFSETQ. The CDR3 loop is CASSLLGGRPDTQYF. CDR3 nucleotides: TGCGCCAGCAGCTTGCTCGGGGGGCGCCCAGATACGCAGTATTTT.

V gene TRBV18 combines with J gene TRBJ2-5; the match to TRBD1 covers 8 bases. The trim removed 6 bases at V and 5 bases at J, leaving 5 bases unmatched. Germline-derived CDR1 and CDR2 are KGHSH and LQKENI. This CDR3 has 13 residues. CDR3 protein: CASSTGARETQYF. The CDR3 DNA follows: TGTGCCAGCTCGACAGGGGCGAGGGAGACCCAGTACTTC.

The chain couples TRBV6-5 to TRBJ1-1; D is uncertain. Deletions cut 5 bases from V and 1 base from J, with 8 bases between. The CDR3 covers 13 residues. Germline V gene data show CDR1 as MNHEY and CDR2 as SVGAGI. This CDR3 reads CASSITQNTEAFF. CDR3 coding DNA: TGTGCCAGCAGTATCACACAGAACACTGAAGCTTTCTTT.

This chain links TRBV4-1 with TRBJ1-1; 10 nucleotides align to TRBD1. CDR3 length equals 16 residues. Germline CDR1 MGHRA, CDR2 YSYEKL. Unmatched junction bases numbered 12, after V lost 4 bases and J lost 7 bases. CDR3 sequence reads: CASSPVGRQGAIEAFF. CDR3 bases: TGCGCCAGCAGCCCCGTAGGGCGACAGGGGGCGATTGAAGCTTTCTTT.

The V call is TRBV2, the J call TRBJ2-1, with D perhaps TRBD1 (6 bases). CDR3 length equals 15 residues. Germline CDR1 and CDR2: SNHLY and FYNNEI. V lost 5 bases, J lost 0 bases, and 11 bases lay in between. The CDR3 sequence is CASSRDTSSYNEQFF. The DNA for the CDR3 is TGTGCCAGCAGTCGGGACACAAGCTCCTACAATGAGCAGTTCTTC. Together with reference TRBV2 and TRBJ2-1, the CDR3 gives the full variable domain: EPEVTQTPSHQVTQMGQEVILRCVPISNHLYFYWYRQILGQKVEFLVSFYNNEISEKSEIFDDQFSVERPDGSNFTLKIRSTKLEDSAMYFCASSRDTSSYNEQFFGPGTRLTVL.

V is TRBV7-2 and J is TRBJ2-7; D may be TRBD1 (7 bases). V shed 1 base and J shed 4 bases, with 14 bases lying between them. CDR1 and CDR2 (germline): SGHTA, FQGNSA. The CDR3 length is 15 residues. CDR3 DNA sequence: TGTGCCAGCAGCTTAGAGGAGGGGGCGAGTTACGAGCAGTACTTC. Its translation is CASSLEEGASYEQYF.

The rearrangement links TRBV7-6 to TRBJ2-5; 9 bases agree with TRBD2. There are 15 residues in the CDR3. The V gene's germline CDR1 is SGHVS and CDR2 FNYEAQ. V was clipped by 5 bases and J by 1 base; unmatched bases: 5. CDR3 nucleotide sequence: TGTGCCAGCAGCCCACAGACTAGCGGCCAAGAGACCCAGTACTTC. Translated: CASSPQTSGQETQYF.

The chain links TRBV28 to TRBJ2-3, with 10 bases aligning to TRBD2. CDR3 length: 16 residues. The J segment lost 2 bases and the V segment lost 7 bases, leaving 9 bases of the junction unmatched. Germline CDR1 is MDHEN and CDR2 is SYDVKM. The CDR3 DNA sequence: TGTGCCAGCAAAACGCCTAGCGGGGGCCACACAGATACGCAGTATTTT. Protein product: CASKTPSGGHTDTQYF.

CDR3: CASSRDHGDIQYF. In nucleotides, the CDR3 is TGTGCCAGCAGTCGGGATCACGGAGACATTCAGTACTTC. This rearrangement joins TRBV11-2 to TRBJ2-4; D possibly corresponds to TRBD2 (5 bases). The CDR3 runs 13 residues. Germline values: CDR1 SGHAT, CDR2 FQNNGV. Deletions cut 6 bases from V and 8 bases from J, with 14 bases between.

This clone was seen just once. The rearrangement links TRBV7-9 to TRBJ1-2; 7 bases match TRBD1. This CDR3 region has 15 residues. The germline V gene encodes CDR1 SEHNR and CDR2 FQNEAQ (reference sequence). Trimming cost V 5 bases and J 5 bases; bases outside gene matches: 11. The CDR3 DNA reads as TGTGCCAGCAGCCCGGGACAGCTGGGGGTTTATGGCTACACCTTC. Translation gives CASSPGQLGVYGYTF.

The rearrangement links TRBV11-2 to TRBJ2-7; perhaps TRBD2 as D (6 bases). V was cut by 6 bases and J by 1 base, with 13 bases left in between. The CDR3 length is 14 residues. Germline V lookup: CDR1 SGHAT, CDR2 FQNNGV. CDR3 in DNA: TGTGCCAGCAGATACCCAGGGAGGTCCTACGAGCAGTACTTC. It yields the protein CASRYPGRSYEQYF.